What follows are 8 T cell receptor beta chains derived from one specimen sequenced in a study of PD-1 blockade in classical Hodgkin lymphoma. Every patient relapsed after autologous stem cell transplantation, and brentuximab vedotin exposure varied. The repertoire was sequenced with immunoSEQ multiplex PCR; TCRdb's copy has only in-frame clones and lacks some. The repertoire includes 25,000 to 30,000 clones, roughly four fifths of them detected once, and 11% sits in the top ten. The specimen comprised peripheral blood mononuclear cells (PBMCs), sampled before the second cycle of nivolumab. All receptors derive from a human donor with classical Hodgkin lymphoma.

This chain uses TRBV5-4 with TRBJ2-3; possible D gene TRBD1, 6 bases. Germline-derived CDR1 and CDR2 are SGHNT and YYREEE (reference sequence). The CDR3 consists of 15 residues. V was cut by 7 bases and J by 4 bases, with 19 bases left in between. CDR3 loop: CASAQRVRGADTQYF. The CDR3 DNA reads as TGTGCCAGCGCCCAGCGAGTCAGGGGCGCAGATACGCAGTATTTT.

The chain uses TRBV2 and TRBJ1-4; TRBD1 agrees at 9 bases. V shed 4 bases and J 9 bases; nucleotides not matched to a gene: 3. The CDR3 extends over 13 amino acids. CDR1 is SNHLY and CDR2 is FYNNEI in the germline V gene. CDR3: CASSAGTGQKLFF. The CDR3 DNA reads TGTGCCAGCAGTGCCGGGACAGGGCAAAAACTGTTTTTT.

The V gene is TRBV11-2, the J gene TRBJ2-7, with 7 bases identical to TRBD1. Germline V gene lookup returns CDR1 SGHAT and CDR2 FQNNGV. This CDR3 region has 15 residues. With V trimmed by 1 base and J by 2 bases, 5 bases remained unmatched. CDR3 nucleotides: TGTGCCAGCAGCTTAGGTTTCGGACAGGCCTACGAGCAGTACTTC. Amino acids: CASSLGFGQAYEQYF.

V and J are TRBV5-1 and TRBJ1-1; D remains ambiguous. The CDR3 is made up of 15 amino acids. CDR1 and CDR2 from the germline V gene are SGHRS and YFSETQ. V was shortened by 1 base and J by 1 base, with 11 bases between the two germline ends. Written as DNA, the CDR3 is TGCGCCAGCAGCTTGTCCCCGGATTCGAACACTGAAGCTTTCTTT. It yields the protein CASSLSPDSNTEAFF.

In its sample, this clone was seen a few times. The chain joins TRBV5-6 to TRBJ2-7; 7 bases agree with TRBD1. J lost 0 bases, V lost 3 bases, and 12 bases had no gene match. This CDR3 is built from 17 residues. Germline lookup yields CDR1 SGHDT and CDR2 YYEEEE. CDR3 residues: CASSSSFTGALSYEQYF. DNA for the CDR3: TGTGCCAGCAGCTCGAGCTTCACAGGGGCCCTCTCCTACGAGCAGTACTTC. Based on the CDR3 plus reference TRBV5-6 and TRBJ2-7, the full variable domain is DAGVTQSPTHLIKTRGQQVTLRCSPKSGHDTVSWYQQALGQGPQFIFQYYEEEERQRGNFPDRFSGHQFPNYSSELNVNALLLGDSALYLCASSSSFTGALSYEQYFGPGTRLTVT.

This chain uses TRBV11-2 with TRBJ2-3; weak D call: TRBD2 (5 bases). This CDR3 is 16 amino acids long. Trimming cost V 2 bases and J 1 base, with 13 bases left between them. CDR1 SGHAT and CDR2 FQNNGV come from the germline V gene. DNA of the CDR3: TGTGCCAGCAGCTTACTAGGACGGGGTCGCACAGATACGCAGTATTTT. Translated: CASSLLGRGRTDTQYF.

The chain links TRBV6-6 to TRBJ1-2, with D perhaps TRBD1 (6 bases). CDR3 length: 13 amino acids. Trimming took off 5 bases at V and 7 bases at J, with 14 bases between the two ends. Germline lookup yields CDR1 MNHNY and CDR2 SVGAGI (reference sequence). DNA of the CDR3: TGTGCCAGCAGTCCTCAACAGGGATCTGGCTACACCTTC. Translated: CASSPQQGSGYTF.

V gene TRBV19 combines with J gene TRBJ1-5, with a weak D call TRBD1 (5 bases). This CDR3 has 16 amino acids. The ends were cut back, 7 bases at V and 4 bases at J, with 20 bases in the middle. The V gene's germline CDR1 is LNHDA and CDR2 SQIVND (reference sequence). The CDR3 loop reads CASNPLTGAWNQPQHF. CDR3 nucleotides: TGTGCCAGTAACCCCCTTACAGGAGCGTGGAATCAGCCCCAGCATTTT.